The clone carrying this T cell receptor (beta chain) was observed once. CDR1 LGHDT and CDR2 YNNKEL come from the germline V gene (reference sequence). V was shortened by 1 base and J by 0 bases, with 10 bases between the two germline ends. The CDR3 has 15 amino acids. Authors' data handling: From reference gene primer amplification, estimates of nucleated cell counts were derived. Clones were sequenced by immunoSEQ multiplex PCR, and TCRdb holds only the in-frame ones, with some missing. V and J calls and clone size are those listed in that table; D and trimming were worked out from the DNA. The table includes roughly 24,000 clones, about four fifths detected once. This sample was taken from a study of blood T cell repertoires in COVID-19. Study overall: The analysed material was cDNA or gDNA that came from T cells, B-cell-depleted T cells, or PBMCs.

This clonotype was sampled from a human donor in a cohort sampled during active COVID-19. The sequenced sample was peripheral blood. The chain combines TRBV3-1 (or the pseudogene TRBV3-2) with TRBJ2-7; D is possibly TRBD2 (5 bases). The CDR3 DNA sequence: TGTGCCAGCAGCCAAGGCACGGACTTCTCCTACGAGCAGTACTTC. Amino acid sequence: CASSQGTDFSYEQYF.